This TCR beta chain was sequenced for a study of shared clonotypes between healthy human individuals. For the study at large: The donor group consisted of a couple of women and a few men, aged 18 to 49. The plates for each donor numbered three CD4 naive, three CD4 memory, two CD8 naive and one CD8 memory.

Trimming stripped 7 bases from V and 5 bases from J, with 17 bases between. This CDR3 is built from 13 residues. Germline CDR1 reads SQVTM; CDR2 reads ANQGSEA. Sequencing was performed with immunoSEQ multiplex PCR; in TCRdb, only in-frame clones are kept and a portion is missing. The repertoire holds some 2,000,000 clones, with approximately 96% as singletons. In this sample, this clone turned up a few times. Input material: naive CD4+ T cells sorted from blood. Subset described: CD45RA+ positively selected. The rearrangement joins TRBV29-1 to TRBJ2-5; D might be TRBD2 (5 bases). This TCR was sampled from a man younger than 35 in good health. The CDR3 nucleotides read TGCAGCGGTGGACTGCTGAATGGGGAGACCCAGTACTTC. This codes for CSGGLLNGETQYF.